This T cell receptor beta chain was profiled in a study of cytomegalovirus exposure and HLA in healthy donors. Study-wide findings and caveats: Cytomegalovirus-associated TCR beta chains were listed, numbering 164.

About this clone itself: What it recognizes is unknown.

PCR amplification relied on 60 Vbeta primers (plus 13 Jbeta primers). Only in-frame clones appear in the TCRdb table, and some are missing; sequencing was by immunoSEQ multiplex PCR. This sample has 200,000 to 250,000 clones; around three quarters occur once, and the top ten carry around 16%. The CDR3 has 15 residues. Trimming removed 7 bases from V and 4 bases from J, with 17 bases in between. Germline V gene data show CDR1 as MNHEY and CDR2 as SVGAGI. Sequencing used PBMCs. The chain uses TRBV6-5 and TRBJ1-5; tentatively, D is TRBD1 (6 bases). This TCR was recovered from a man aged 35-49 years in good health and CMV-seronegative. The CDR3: CASKALDSLNQPQHF. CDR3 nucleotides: TGTGCCAGCAAGGCCTTGGACAGTCTAAATCAGCCCCAGCATTTT.